This T cell receptor beta chain was recovered during a study of metastatic and nonmetastatic thyroid tumors. Across the study: Comparison of repertoires was carried out across blood and tumor or nodule tissue from malignant and benign thyroid patients. Notes on the study in general: The reported finding was significantly higher TCR beta diversity in malignant thyroid tumors relative to benign nodules, in blood and tumor.

Every patient was untreated before thyroid surgery. Original analysis: The distant-metastasis classifier for papillary thyroid cancer was built from CDR3 differences across clinicopathological groups. MiXCR reprocessed the PCR reads for TCRdb. These V and J calls originate from TCRdb's pipeline instead of the authors' own analysis. In the table there are 84,000 or so clones, around 7.8% of which are singletons. In its sample, this clone was seen many times. What it binds is unknown. Germline lookup yields CDR1 GTSNPN and CDR2 SVGIG (reference sequence). V dropped 1 base and J dropped 7; count of bases not matched to a gene: 4. The CDR3 is made up of 13 amino acids.

Sequencing was done on a sample of blood. The TCR was taken from a female donor with papillary thyroid cancer or a benign thyroid nodule (not recorded which). Some clones in this sample may be carry-over from other donors' samples. V usage is TRBV30 and J usage is TRBJ2-1; 7 bases line up with TRBD1. The CDR3 DNA reads TGTGCCTGGAGTGGGACAGGCGGTAATGAGCAGTTCTTC. It encodes CAWSGTGGNEQFF.